This entry lists 7 T cell receptor beta chains sequenced from one sample in a study of blood T cells in healthy people across ages. It was with a sample-barcoded 5' primer and a J-beta primer mix that a second PCR of about 7 to 12 cycles was run. TCRdb independently ran MiXCR on the 5' RACE reads; one entry per CDR3 protein. The table includes around 1,500,000 distinct CDR3 sequences, approximately 38% detected once. The specimen was blood. These receptors were obtained from a young woman in good health.

At least ten counts were recorded for this clonotype. This sequence joins TRBV10-3 and TRBJ1-2; tentative D call: TRBD1 (5 bases). Trimming took off 0 bases at V and 6 bases at J, with 8 bases between the two ends. Germline CDR1 and CDR2: ENHRY and SYGVKD. The CDR3 totals 13 residues. As DNA, the CDR3 is TGTGCCATCAGTGAGTCCGCGGGGGATGGCTACACCTTC. It codes for CAISESAGDGYTF.

A few counts support this clonotype. J is TRBJ2-4 and V is TRBV6-1; the match to TRBD1 covers 7 bases. CDR1 MNHNS and CDR2 SASEGT come from the germline V gene. This CDR3 is built from 15 residues. V was clipped by 2 bases and J by 0 bases; unmatched bases: 1. The CDR3 reads CASSETGAAKNIQYF. The DNA of the CDR3 is TGTGCCAGCAGTGAAACAGGGGCAGCCAAAAACATTCAGTACTTC.

There are a few counts of this clonotype. This rearrangement joins TRBV4-1 to TRBJ2-7, with a tentative D call TRBD1 (6 bases). Germline CDR1 reads MGHRA; CDR2 reads YSYEKL. V lost 0 bases and J lost 4, with 16 bases in between. The CDR3 length is 16 residues. Here the CDR3 DNA reads TGCGCCAGCAGCCAAGAAGGCAACAGGGTCGGATACGAGCAGTACTTC. Amino acids: CASSQEGNRVGYEQYF.

V and J are TRBV7-9 and TRBJ2-2; 7 positions agree with TRBD1. This CDR3 region has 14 residues. CDR1 and CDR2 from the germline V gene are SEHNR and FQNEAQ (reference sequence). The trim removed 3 bases at V and 3 bases at J, leaving 1 base unmatched. CDR3 nucleotide sequence: TGTGCCAGCAGCTTGGACAGGTACACCGGGGAGCTGTTTTTT. Protein: CASSLDRYTGELFF.

The gene calls are TRBV14 and TRBJ2-1; D is uncertain. There are 15 residues in the CDR3. Trimming removed 0 bases at V and 6 bases at J, with 12 bases between. Looked up from germline, CDR1 is SGHDN and CDR2 is FVKESK. CDR3 region: CASSQDAREPNEQFF. CDR3 sequence (DNA): TGTGCCAGCAGCCAAGATGCCAGAGAGCCCAATGAGCAGTTCTTC.

This chain connects TRBV6-1 to TRBJ1-1; D uncertain. The CDR3 contains 12 residues. V was trimmed by 8 bases and J by 0 bases, leaving 7 bases between them. Germline loops: CDR1 MNHNS, CDR2 SASEGT. Here the CDR3 DNA reads TGTGCCAGCGTGGACTTGAACACTGAAGCTTTCTTT. Its protein product is CASVDLNTEAFF.

This clonotype was observed a handful of times. The chain joins TRBV6-5 to TRBJ2-5; 8 nucleotides align to TRBD1. The DNA matches TRBJ2-7 better at its end, which makes the J call doubtful. CDR3 length: 16 residues. CDR1 and CDR2 from the germline V gene are MNHEY and SVGAGI. The CDR3 DNA follows: TGTGCCAGCAGTTACTCGACGACAGGGGATGGGGACGAGCAGTACTTC. This translates into CASSYSTTGDGDEQYF.